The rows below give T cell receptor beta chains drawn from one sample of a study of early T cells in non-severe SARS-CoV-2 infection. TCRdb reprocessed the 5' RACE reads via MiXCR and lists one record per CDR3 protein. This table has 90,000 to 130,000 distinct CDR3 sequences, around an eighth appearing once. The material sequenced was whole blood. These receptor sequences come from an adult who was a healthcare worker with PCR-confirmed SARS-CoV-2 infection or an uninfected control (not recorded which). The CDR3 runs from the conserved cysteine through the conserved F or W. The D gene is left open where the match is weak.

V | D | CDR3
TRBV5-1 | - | CASSPAAGMVNTEAFF
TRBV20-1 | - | CSARQGTQPQHF
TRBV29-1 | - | CSVGEGQYEQYF
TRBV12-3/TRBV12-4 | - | CASRDPYGYTF
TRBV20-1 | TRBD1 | CSARDTGTGPYGYTF
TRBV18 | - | CASSPPGRGGSNQPQHF
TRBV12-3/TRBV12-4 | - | CASRQPGTIEKLFF
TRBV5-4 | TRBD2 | CASSLSGSSYEQYF
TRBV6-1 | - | CASNMGVYGYTF
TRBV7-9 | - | CASSFGETQYF
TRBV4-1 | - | CASSQHEETQYF
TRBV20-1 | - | CSARDTQAIFGYTF
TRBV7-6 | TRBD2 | CASSLGAGTYNEQFF
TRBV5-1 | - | CASSSPQETQYF
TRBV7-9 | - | CASSQGPGRKNYGYTF
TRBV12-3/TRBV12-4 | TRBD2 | CASSFGSGSLEQFF
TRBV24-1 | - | CATSDYPRDLETQYF
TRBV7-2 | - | CASSLNRGTEAFF
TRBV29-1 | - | CSVEGGSLTEAFF
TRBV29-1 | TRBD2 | CSVSSLADYEQYF
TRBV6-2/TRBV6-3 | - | CASSYGPDLNTGELFF
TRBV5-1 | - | CASSLEASYYGYTF
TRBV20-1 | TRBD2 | CSAFSGSKGNEQFF
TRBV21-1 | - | CASSPRQNTEAFF
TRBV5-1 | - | CASSLATGPSYEQYF
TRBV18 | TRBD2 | CASSLSTSGGSDTQYF
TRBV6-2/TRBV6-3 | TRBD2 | CASRPGLAGVAPTEQFF
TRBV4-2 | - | CASSQETVKGLGLRQGVYEQYF
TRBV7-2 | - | CASSSAFEQYF
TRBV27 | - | CASRPRQDSNTEAFF
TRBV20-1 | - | CSAGEPTRINEQFF
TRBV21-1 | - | CASSTRMGQGLYNEQFF
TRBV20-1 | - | CSAVTSGRAVSEKLFF
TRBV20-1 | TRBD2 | CSATEGTNSWDEQYF
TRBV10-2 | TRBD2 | CASSVRLADQETQYF
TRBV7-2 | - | CASSLLGSNQPQHF
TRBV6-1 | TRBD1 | CASSHPPGQLDNEQFF
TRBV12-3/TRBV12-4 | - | CASSLRPYLGNTIYF
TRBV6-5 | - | CASSPRFPGDGYTF
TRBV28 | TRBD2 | CASSFRGTILYEQYF
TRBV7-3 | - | CASSVGERSRQFF
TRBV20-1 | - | CSAREPGANYGYTF
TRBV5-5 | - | CASSSWGMGTEAFF
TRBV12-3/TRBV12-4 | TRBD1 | CASSRRTGVGNTIYF
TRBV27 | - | CASSPRQGGTGELFF
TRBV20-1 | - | CSAREMGWSNQPQHF